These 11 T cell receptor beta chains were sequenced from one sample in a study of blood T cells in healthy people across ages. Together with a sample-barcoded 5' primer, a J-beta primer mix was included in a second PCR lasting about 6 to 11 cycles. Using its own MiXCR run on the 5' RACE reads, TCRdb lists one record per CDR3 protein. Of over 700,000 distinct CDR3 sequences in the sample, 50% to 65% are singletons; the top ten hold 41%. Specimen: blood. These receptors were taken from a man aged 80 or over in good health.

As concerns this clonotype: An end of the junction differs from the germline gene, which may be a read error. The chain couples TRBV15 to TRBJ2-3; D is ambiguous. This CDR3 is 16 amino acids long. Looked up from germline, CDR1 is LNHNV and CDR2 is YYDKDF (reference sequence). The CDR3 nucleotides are TGCGCCACCAGCAGAGGTGACCGGGTAGAAAGGTATACGCAGTATTTT. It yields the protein CATSRGDRVERYTQYF.

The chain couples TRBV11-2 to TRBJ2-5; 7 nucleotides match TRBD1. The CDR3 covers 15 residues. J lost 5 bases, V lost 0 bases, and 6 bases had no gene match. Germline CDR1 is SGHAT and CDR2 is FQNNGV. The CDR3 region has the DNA TGTGCCAGCAGCTTAGAGGACAGGTTTTGGGAGACCCAGTACTTC. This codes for CASSLEDRFWETQYF.

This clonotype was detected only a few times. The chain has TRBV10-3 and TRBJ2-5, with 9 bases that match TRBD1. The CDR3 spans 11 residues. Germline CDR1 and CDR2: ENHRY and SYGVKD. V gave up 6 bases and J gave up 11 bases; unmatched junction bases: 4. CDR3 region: CAISRQGEQYF. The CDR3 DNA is TGTGCCATCAGCCGACAGGGGGAACAGTACTTC.

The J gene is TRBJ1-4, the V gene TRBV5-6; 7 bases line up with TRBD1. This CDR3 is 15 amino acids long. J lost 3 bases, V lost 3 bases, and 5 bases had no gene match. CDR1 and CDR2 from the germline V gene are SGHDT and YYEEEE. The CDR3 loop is CASSSAGQPNEKLFF. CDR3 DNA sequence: TGTGCCAGCAGCTCGGCGGGACAGCCTAATGAAAAACTGTTTTTT.

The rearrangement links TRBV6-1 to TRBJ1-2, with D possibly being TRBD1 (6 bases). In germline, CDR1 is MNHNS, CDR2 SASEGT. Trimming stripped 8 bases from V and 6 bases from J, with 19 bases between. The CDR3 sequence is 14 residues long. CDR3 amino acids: CASRLGGQSHGYTF. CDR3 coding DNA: TGTGCCAGCCGTCTGGGGGGGCAGAGCCATGGCTACACCTTC.

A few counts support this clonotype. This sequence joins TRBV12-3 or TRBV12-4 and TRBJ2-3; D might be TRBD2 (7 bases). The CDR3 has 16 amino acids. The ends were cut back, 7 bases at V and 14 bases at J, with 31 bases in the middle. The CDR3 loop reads CASNGGAGVKHRYAYF. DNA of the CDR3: TGTGCCAGCAATGGGGGCGCGGGAGTGAAGCACAGATACGCGTATTTT.

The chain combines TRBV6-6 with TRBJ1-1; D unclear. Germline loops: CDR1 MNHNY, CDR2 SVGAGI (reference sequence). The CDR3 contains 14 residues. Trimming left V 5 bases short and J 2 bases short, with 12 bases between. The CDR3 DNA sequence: TGTGCCAGCAGTGATGGGCCCCATAACACTGAAGCTTTCTTT. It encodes CASSDGPHNTEAFF.

The CDR3 spells CASSLVSSLGQYEQYF. The CDR3 bases are TGTGCCAGCAGCTTAGTCTCATCGTTGGGACAGTACGAGCAGTACTTC. The chain carries TRBV7-2 and TRBJ2-7; 7 bases line up with TRBD1. With 1 base clipped from V and 4 bases from J, the junction kept 10 bases outside the gene matches. Germline values: CDR1 SGHTA, CDR2 FQGNSA. CDR3 length: 16 residues.

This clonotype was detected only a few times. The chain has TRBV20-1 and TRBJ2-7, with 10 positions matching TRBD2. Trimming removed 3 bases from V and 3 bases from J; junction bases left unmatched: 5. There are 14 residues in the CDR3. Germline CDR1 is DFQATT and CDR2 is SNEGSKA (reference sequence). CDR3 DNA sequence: TGCAGTGCTAGGGTTAGCGGGGGGTTCTACGAGCAGTACTTC. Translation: CSARVSGGFYEQYF.

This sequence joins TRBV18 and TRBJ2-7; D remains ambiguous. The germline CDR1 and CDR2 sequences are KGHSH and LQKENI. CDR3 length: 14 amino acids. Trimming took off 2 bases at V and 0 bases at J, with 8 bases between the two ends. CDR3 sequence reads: CASSPETNSYEQYF. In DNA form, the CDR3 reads TGTGCCAGCTCACCAGAGACGAACTCCTACGAGCAGTACTTC.

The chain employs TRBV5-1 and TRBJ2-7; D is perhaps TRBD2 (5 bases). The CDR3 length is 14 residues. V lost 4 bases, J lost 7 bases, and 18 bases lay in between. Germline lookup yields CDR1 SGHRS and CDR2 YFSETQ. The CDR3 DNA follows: TGCGCCAGCAGCCCCGCTCTGACTACGCTGGAGCAGTACTTC. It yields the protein CASSPALTTLEQYF. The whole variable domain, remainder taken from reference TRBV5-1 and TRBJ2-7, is KAGVTQTPRYLIKTRGQQVTLSCSPISGHRSVSWYQQTPGQGLQFLFEYFSETQRNKGNFPGRFSGRQFSNSRSEMNVSTLELGDSALYLCASSPALTTLEQYFGPGTRLTVT.